This T cell receptor (beta chain) was sequenced for a study of blood T cell repertoires in COVID-19. About the study: Material from acute and convalescent COVID-19 was sourced from the United States, Italy and Spain.

Trimming stripped 5 bases from V and 1 base from J, with 8 bases between. This CDR3 contains 12 residues. Germline lookup yields CDR1 SQVTM and CDR2 ANQGSEA. TCRdb's copy holds only in-frame clones and misses some; the assay was immunoSEQ multiplex PCR. The sample records some 200,000 clones, about nine tenths being singletons. The sequencing sample was made of peripheral blood. This clonotype was sampled from a man between 65 and 85 years old with acute or convalescent COVID-19. The chain recombines TRBV29-1 with TRBJ1-1, with D possibly TRBD1 on 6 matching bases. The CDR3 here is CSVLGGNTEAFF. Here the CDR3 DNA reads TGCAGCGTTCTAGGGGGGAACACTGAAGCTTTCTTT.